The 9 T cell receptor beta chains below all came from one sample that was sequenced in a study of T cells after yellow fever vaccination. TCRdb called the 5' RACE reads again in MiXCR, with one record for every CDR3 protein. The table has some 300,000 distinct CDR3 sequences, 7.5% to 9% seen once. Material: CD4+ T cells sorted from PBMCs, obtained 5 days after the yellow fever booster vaccination. These receptors were obtained from a young man who received the YFV17D yellow fever vaccine.

This clonotype was counted a few times. The rearrangement joins TRBV20-1 to TRBJ1-2; maybe TRBD1 (6 bases). The CDR3 totals 16 residues. With 3 bases removed from V and 6 bases from J, the gap between germline ends came to 23 bases. Germline-derived CDR1 and CDR2 are DFQATT and SNEGSKA (reference sequence). CDR3 amino acids: CSASRGDNRQRNGYTF. CDR3 DNA: TGCAGTGCTAGCAGGGGAGATAACCGTCAGAGAAATGGCTACACCTTC.

There are a few counts of this clonotype. The J gene is TRBJ2-3, the V gene TRBV24-1; 10 bases align to TRBD2. Germline values: CDR1 KGHDR, CDR2 SFDVKD. V lost 3 bases and J lost 6; bases outside the gene matches: 8. This CDR3 contains 16 residues. The CDR3 DNA is TGTGCCACCAGTGATACCGGGACTAGCGCGGCGGATACGCAGTATTTT. Protein product: CATSDTGTSAADTQYF.

The chain joins TRBV29-1 to TRBJ2-1; perhaps D is TRBD1 or TRBD2 (5 bases each). The CDR3 is 13 residues long. CDR1 is SQVTM, CDR2 ANQGSEA, per germline. V was clipped by 1 base and J by 5 bases, with 9 bases between them. CDR3 nucleotides: TGCAGCGTTGAAGTGCAGGGACACAATGAGCAGTTCTTC. It is translated as CSVEVQGHNEQFF.

This clonotype was counted a few times. The V call is TRBV5-1, the J call TRBJ2-1; 12 bases are a match to TRBD2. Trimming removed 4 bases from V and 5 bases from J; junction bases left unmatched: 10. This CDR3 has 17 amino acids. Looked up from germline, CDR1 is SGHRS and CDR2 is YFSETQ. CDR3 protein: CASSLRLAGDNDNEQFF. DNA of the CDR3: TGCGCCAGCAGCCTACGACTAGCGGGGGATAACGACAATGAGCAGTTCTTC.

This clonotype has more than one count but fewer than ten. The chain employs TRBV6-5 and TRBJ1-1; no firm D call. V lost 0 bases to trimming and J lost 2 bases, with 10 bases between them. This CDR3 contains 15 residues. Per the germline V gene, CDR1 is MNHEY and CDR2 is SVGAGI. The CDR3 DNA reads as TGTGCCAGCAGTTACTCTCTGGTCGCAAACACTGAAGCTTTCTTT. The encoded protein is CASSYSLVANTEAFF.

This clonotype has just a few counts. The chain recombines TRBV12-3 or TRBV12-4 with TRBJ2-3; no reliable D call. V was trimmed by 3 bases and J by 3 bases, leaving 7 bases between them. This CDR3 contains 13 residues. In DNA, the CDR3 is TGTGCCAGCAGTTTTGTGGAAACAGATACGCAGTATTTT. Protein: CASSFVETDTQYF.

The chain is built from TRBV5-1 and TRBJ1-2; possible D gene TRBD1, 6 bases. The CDR3 consists of 16 residues. From germline, CDR1 is SGHRS and CDR2 YFSETQ. V lost 4 bases, J lost 4 bases, and 20 bases lay in between. The CDR3 sequence is CASSNGGAASTYGYTF. The CDR3 nucleotides read TGCGCCAGCAGCAACGGGGGGGCCGCATCCACCTATGGCTACACCTTC.

This chain links TRBV5-1 with TRBJ1-2, with 9 bases that match TRBD1. Trimming removed 5 bases from V and 4 bases from J; junction bases left unmatched: 3. The CDR3 is 13 amino acids. Germline CDR1 reads SGHRS; CDR2 reads YFSETQ. CDR3 sequence reads: CASRGTGSYGYTF. The CDR3 DNA sequence: TGCGCCAGCAGGGGGACAGGGTCCTATGGCTACACCTTC.

The chain has TRBV5-6 and TRBJ2-7; D gene uncertain. Trimming stripped 4 bases from V and 2 bases from J, with 10 bases between. Germline V gives CDR1 SGHDT, CDR2 YYEEEE. CDR3 length: 13 amino acids. The CDR3 DNA follows: TGTGCCAGCAGCACTACACCAGCCTACGAGCAGTACGTC. Residues: CASSTTPAYEQYV.